This TCR beta chain appears in the sequencing data of a study of T cell repertoires in cytomegalovirus infection (dated by TCRdb to between 2018 and 2021). Notes on the research overall: Recently identified HLA-C-restricted CMV epitopes, whose presentation resists viral immunomodulation, were targeted by peptide stimulations together with well-studied HLA-B-restricted epitopes. Donor HLA type was relevant to the analysis, as public TCR beta signatures indicated carriage of CMV infection together with the matching HLA type. Study-wide findings and limitations: The ex vivo response was dominated by HLA-C-restricted CMV-specific TCR beta clonotypes, which also provided the single most frequent clonotype in two of eight donors. Carriers of CMV infection plus the relevant HLA type were discriminated by the cumulative frequency of public TCR beta family members in the study cohort and in an independent roughly 340-donor cohort.

Inclusive of the bounding cysteine and phenylalanine, the CDR3 is 16 residues long. The kept DNA is CDR3 alone, 48 bases in frame from the first base. Per the germline V gene, SGDLS is the CDR1 and YYNGEE is the CDR2. The junction shows trimming of 0 bases on V and 1 base on J, and the gene matches do not reach 3 bases of it. The intended sense of this specimen's treatment or condition label: in vitro stimulation with specific CMV peptide epitopes to enrich CMV-specific T cells. The sequencer listed for this sample is Illumina HiSeq 1500. The raw public data were reprocessed by TCRdb itself: fastp quality trimming at Q25, MiXCR clonotype calling, in-frame beta chains only. Records with the same CDR3 protein are collapsed into one entry carrying the most frequent genes and DNA. The table for this sample lists 250,000 to 400,000 distinct CDR3 sequences; about 25% of them were counted only once. The ten largest clones add up to 10% to 15% of the sample.

This clonotype has a handful of counts. What antigen it recognizes has not been identified. No per-base quality is available; no much larger clone lies one base away. The sequence derives from a human donor in good health (CMV status not recorded). Some clones in this sample may be carry-over from other donors' samples. Recombination joined TRBV9 with TRBJ1-1; the central 10 bases match TRBD1. This specimen consisted of cultured PBMCs, obtained from culture after CMV antigen stimulation. This receptor carries the CDR3 CASSVGGTGANTEAFF. The nucleotide sequence reads TGTGCCAGCAGCGTAGGAGGGACAGGGGCGAACACTGAAGCTTTCTTT.